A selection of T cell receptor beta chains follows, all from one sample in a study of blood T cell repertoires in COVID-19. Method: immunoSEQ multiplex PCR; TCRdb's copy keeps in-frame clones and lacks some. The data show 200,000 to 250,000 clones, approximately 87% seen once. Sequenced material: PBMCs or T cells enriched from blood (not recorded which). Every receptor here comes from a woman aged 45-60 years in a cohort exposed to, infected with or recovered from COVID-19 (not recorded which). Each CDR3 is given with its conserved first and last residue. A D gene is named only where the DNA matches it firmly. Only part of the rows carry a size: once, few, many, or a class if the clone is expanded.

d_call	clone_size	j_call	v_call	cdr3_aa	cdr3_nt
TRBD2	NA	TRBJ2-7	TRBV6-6	CASSRPGLAGGSSYEQYF	TGTGCCAGCAGTCGCCCGGGACTAGCGGGGGGGAGCTCCTACGAGCAGTACTTC
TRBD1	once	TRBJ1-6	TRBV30	CAWSTGTGNSPLHF	TGTGCCTGGAGTACCGGGACAGGGAATTCACCCCTCCACTTT
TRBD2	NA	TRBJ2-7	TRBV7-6	CASSYLAGATYEQYF	TGTGCCAGCAGCTACCTAGCGGGGGCCACCTACGAGCAGTACTTC
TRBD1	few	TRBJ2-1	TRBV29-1	CSVEETGTLRDEQFF	TGCAGCGTTGAAGAGACAGGGACCCTACGGGATGAGCAGTTCTTC
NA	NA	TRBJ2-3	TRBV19	CASSVGQTSTDTQYF	TGTGCCAGTAGTGTAGGTCAGACTAGCACAGATACGCAGTATTTT
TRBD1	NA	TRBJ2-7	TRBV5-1	CASSPGQTYYEQYF	TGCGCCAGCAGCCCGGGACAGACTTACTACGAGCAGTACTTC
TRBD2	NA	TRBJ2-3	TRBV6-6	CASSRRATLAGGSTDTQYF	TGTGCCAGCAGTCGACGAGCGACCCTAGCGGGGGGATCCACAGATACGCAGTATTTT
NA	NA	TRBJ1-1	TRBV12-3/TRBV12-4	CASKRGGTEAFF	TGTGCCAGCAAACGAGGGGGCACTGAAGCTTTCTTT
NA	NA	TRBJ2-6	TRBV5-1	CASSLTYSGANVLTF	TGCGCCAGCAGCTTAACATACTCTGGGGCCAACGTCCTGACTTTC
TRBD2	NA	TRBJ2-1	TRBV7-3	CASSLAGGDYNEQFF	TGTGCCAGCAGCTTAGCCGGGGGGGATTACAATGAGCAGTTCTTC
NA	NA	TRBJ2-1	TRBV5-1	CASSLPSNSYNEQFF	TGCGCCAGCAGCTTACCTAGCAACTCCTACAATGAGCAGTTCTTC
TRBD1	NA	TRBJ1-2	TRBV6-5	CASSYGQGNHTF	TGTGCCAGCAGTTACGGACAGGGGAATCACACCTTC
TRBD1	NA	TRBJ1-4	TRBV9	CASSRDRGGEKLFF	TGTGCCAGCAGCCGGGACAGAGGTGGGGAAAAACTGTTTTTT
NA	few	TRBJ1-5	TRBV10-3	CAISESERGHLHF	TGTGCCATCAGTGAGTCGGAGAGGGGACATCTCCATTTT
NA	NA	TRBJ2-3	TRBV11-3	CASSLDPTGTDTQYF	TGTGCCAGCAGCTTAGATCCCACAGGCACAGATACGCAGTATTTT
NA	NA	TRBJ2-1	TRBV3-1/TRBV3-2	CASSPLWGTPTEQFF	TGTGCCAGCAGCCCCTTGTGGGGGACACCTACGGAGCAGTTCTTC